These 28 T cell receptor beta chains were all obtained from the same sample, sequenced in a study of T cells after yellow fever vaccination. MiXCR was run by TCRdb on the 5' RACE reads, yielding one entry per CDR3 protein. This table has about 160,000 distinct CDR3 sequences, roughly 8.8% appearing once. Sequencing used CD8+ T cells sorted from PBMCs, obtained 45 days after the yellow fever booster vaccination. These receptors were collected from a man in his late teens or twenties who received the YFV17D yellow fever vaccine.

There are a few counts of this clonotype. This sequence joins TRBV12-3 or TRBV12-4 and TRBJ1-2, with 7 bases matching TRBD1. Germline trimming cut 6 bases from V and 7 bases from J; bases unmatched to any gene: 5. The CDR3 has 12 amino acids. The CDR3 region is CASRVQGGGYTF. The CDR3 nucleotides are TGTGCCAGCAGGGTCCAGGGGGGTGGCTACACCTTC.

The chain carries TRBV12-5 and TRBJ2-2; the D is unclear. Per germline, CDR1 LGHNT and CDR2 FRNRAP. This CDR3 is 15 amino acids long. V lost 0 bases and J lost 7, with 12 bases in between. CDR3 sequence (DNA): TGTGCTAGTGGTTTGGTACTGCCAAGGATCGGGGAGCTGTTTTTT. Encoded protein: CASGLVLPRIGELFF.

At least ten counts were recorded for this clonotype. The chain has TRBV7-9 and TRBJ2-5; D may correspond to TRBD1 or TRBD2 (5 bases each). Trimming shortened V by 7 bases and J by 3 bases, and 18 bases separated the two germline ends. Germline-derived CDR1 and CDR2 are SEHNR and FQNEAQ (reference sequence). The CDR3 contains 15 residues. CDR3 DNA: TGTGCCAGCACGAGGGACCCTGAAAGAAAAGAGACCCAGTACTTC. Amino acids: CASTRDPERKETQYF.

A few counts support this clonotype. Written as DNA, the CDR3 is TGTGCCAGCAGTTACTCCGGGGGTTCTAACTATGGCTACACCTTC. It specifies CASSYSGGSNYGYTF. The chain has TRBV6-5 and TRBJ1-2, with D perhaps matching TRBD1 (5 bases). Trimming took 0 bases from V and 0 from J, leaving 8 bases between them. Germline CDR1 MNHEY, CDR2 SVGAGI. This CDR3 spans 15 amino acids.

The chain carries TRBV27 and TRBJ1-2; 10 bases are shared with TRBD1. The CDR3 length is 15 residues. The V gene end was trimmed by 0 bases and the J gene end by 4 bases; junction bases not matched to a gene: 2. Germline CDR1 and CDR2: MNHEY and SMNVEV (reference sequence). This chain's CDR3 is CASSLSTGGSYGYTF. The CDR3 nucleotides read TGTGCCAGCAGTTTATCGACAGGGGGCAGCTATGGCTACACCTTC.

The CDR3: CASSRLGGSNNEQFF. As DNA, the CDR3 is TGTGCCAGCAGCCGCCTCGGGGGGTCTAACAATGAGCAGTTCTTC. The chain combines TRBV6-5 with TRBJ2-1, with TRBD2 identical over 7 bases. Germline V gene data show CDR1 as MNHEY and CDR2 as SVGAGI. The CDR3 is made up of 15 amino acids. J gave up 5 bases and V 6 bases, and 10 bases lay outside the gene matches.

This clonotype came up a few times. This sequence joins TRBV4-2 and TRBJ2-1; TRBD2 matches at 9 bases. Per germline, CDR1 LGHNA and CDR2 YNFKEQ. The length of the CDR3 is 18 residues. The V segment lost 0 bases and the J segment 4 bases; nucleotides outside the gene matches: 10. CDR3 in amino acids: CASSQDLERAGGYNEQFF. DNA of the CDR3: TGTGCCAGCAGCCAAGATCTAGAGCGAGCGGGGGGATACAATGAGCAGTTCTTC.

The chain recombines TRBV20-1 with TRBJ1-5; tentatively, D is TRBD1 (5 bases). V gave up 5 bases and J gave up 1 base, with 9 bases separating them. Per germline, CDR1 DFQATT and CDR2 SNEGSKA (reference sequence). This CDR3 has 13 residues. CDR3 bases: TGCAGTGCTGGCCGACAGAGCAATCAGCCCCAGCATTTT. This codes for CSAGRQSNQPQHF.

This sequence joins TRBV4-1 and TRBJ2-2; no clear D gene. Trimming left V 3 bases short and J 0 bases short, with 5 bases between. Germline CDR1 and CDR2: MGHRA and YSYEKL. CDR3 length: 14 residues. The CDR3 DNA follows: TGCGCCAGCAGCCAGGGGTCGAACACCGGGGAGCTGTTTTTT. Translating gives CASSQGSNTGELFF.

Written as DNA, the CDR3 is TGTGCCAGCAGCTCCCCAAACCCGGACAGGACTAGCTCCTATAATTCACCCCTCCACTTT. It encodes CASSSPNPDRTSSYNSPLHF. This chain links TRBV7-2 with TRBJ1-6; 7 nucleotides match TRBD1. J lost 0 bases, V lost 4 bases, and 15 bases had no gene match. This CDR3 contains 20 residues. The germline gives CDR1 SGHTA, CDR2 FQGNSA.

A few counts support this clonotype. The V and J genes are TRBV7-2 and TRBJ1-2; D not certain. The length of the CDR3 is 14 residues. The V end lost 1 base, the J end lost 4 bases, and 10 bases lay between the germline ends. Per the germline V gene, CDR1 is SGHTA and CDR2 is FQGNSA. CDR3 residues: CASSLEQGSYGYTF. Written as DNA, the CDR3 is TGTGCCAGCAGCTTAGAACAAGGGAGCTATGGCTACACCTTC.

This clonotype was picked up many times. This chain connects TRBV7-9 to TRBJ2-2, with TRBD2 as a possible D gene (6 bases). Germline CDR1 reads SEHNR; CDR2 reads FQNEAQ (reference sequence). CDR3 length: 15 amino acids. Deletions cut 4 bases from V and 4 bases from J, with 13 bases between. CDR3 DNA sequence: TGTGCCAGCAGCTACTTAGCGGAGCCCACCGGGGAGCTGTTTTTT. Its protein is CASSYLAEPTGELFF.

V is TRBV3-1 and J is TRBJ2-6; D remains unclear. The CDR3 totals 15 residues. V was trimmed by 1 base and J by 2 bases, leaving 6 bases between them. CDR1 is LGHDT and CDR2 is YNNKEL in the germline V gene (reference sequence). CDR3 sequence reads: CASSQGYPGANVLTF. For the CDR3, the DNA is TGTGCCAGCAGCCAAGGGTATCCTGGGGCCAACGTCCTGACTTTC.

The genes are TRBV27 and TRBJ2-6, with D unclear. This CDR3 is built from 15 residues. Per the germline V gene, CDR1 is MNHEY and CDR2 is SMNVEV (reference sequence). V was pared by 0 bases and J by 0 bases, with 3 bases between. CDR3 residues: CASSLSTSGANVLTF. CDR3 nucleotides: TGTGCCAGCAGTTTATCGACCTCTGGGGCCAACGTCCTGACTTTC.

This clonotype was recorded a few times. The V gene is TRBV27, the J gene TRBJ2-7; 14 bases are a match to TRBD2. The ends lost 4 bases at V and 5 bases at J; junction bases unmatched: 10. CDR1 and CDR2 (germline): MNHEY, SMNVEV (reference sequence). CDR3 length: 17 amino acids. The CDR3 nucleotides read TGTGCCAGCAGTTCGACTAGCGGGGGGGCCATATTTAACGAGCAGTACTTC. Translating it yields CASSSTSGGAIFNEQYF.

This clonotype was seen a handful of times. The gene calls are TRBV7-9 and TRBJ2-1; possibly TRBD1 or TRBD2 for D (6 bases each). Germline CDR1 is SEHNR and CDR2 is FQNEAQ (reference sequence). V lost 5 bases and J lost 9, with 14 bases in between. The CDR3 runs 13 residues. CDR3 amino acids: CASSPSGGFEQFF. The CDR3 nucleotides are TGTGCCAGCAGCCCCTCCGGGGGCTTTGAGCAGTTCTTC.

This sequence joins TRBV14 and TRBJ1-1; D gene uncertain. The germline V gene has CDR1 SGHDN and CDR2 FVKESK. Trimming removed 0 bases at V and 0 bases at J, with 11 bases between. The CDR3 is 16 amino acids. DNA for the CDR3: TGTGCCAGCAGCCAAGATGAGAAGCAAATGAACACTGAAGCTTTCTTT. Translating it yields CASSQDEKQMNTEAFF.

This clonotype was detected only a few times. V gene TRBV6-5 combines with J gene TRBJ1-2; 9 bases map to TRBD1. This CDR3 comprises 11 residues. The ends lost 6 bases at V and 8 bases at J; junction bases unmatched: 1. From germline, CDR1 is MNHEY and CDR2 SVGAGI. The CDR3 is CASRDRGGYTF. The CDR3 coding sequence is TGTGCCAGCAGGGACAGGGGCGGCTACACCTTC.

The chain has TRBV4-3 and TRBJ1-4; no clear D. The CDR3 runs to 15 residues. Trimming took off 3 bases at V and 5 bases at J, with 13 bases between the two ends. The germline V gene encodes CDR1 LGHNA and CDR2 YSLEER. The CDR3 sequence is CASSHNSGNNEKLFF. CDR3 bases: TGCGCCAGCAGCCACAACTCCGGAAACAATGAAAAACTGTTTTTT.

This chain uses TRBV9 with TRBJ2-1; D is ambiguous. The germline V and J ends were trimmed by 5 bases and 5 bases, with 11 bases remaining between them. The V gene's germline CDR1 is SGDLS and CDR2 YYNGEE. The CDR3 is made up of 13 amino acids. The CDR3 DNA sequence: TGTGCCAGCAGTCCTTCGGAAAACAATGAGCAGTTCTTC. This encodes CASSPSENNEQFF.

The gene calls are TRBV20-1 and TRBJ2-4; 8 bases map to TRBD1. The V gene end was trimmed by 5 bases and the J gene end by 14 bases; junction bases not matched to a gene: 8. The CDR3 has 11 residues. Per germline, CDR1 DFQATT and CDR2 SNEGSKA (reference sequence). DNA of the CDR3: TGCAGTGCTCGGACAGGGCCCGCGGAGTACTTC. Translated, it gives CSARTGPAEYF.

This clonotype has at least ten counts. The chain is built from TRBV5-6 and TRBJ2-1; TRBD2 agrees at 9 bases. Trimming cost V 4 bases and J 10 bases; bases outside gene matches: 6. This CDR3 region has 13 residues. The V gene's germline CDR1 is SGHDT and CDR2 YYEEEE. CDR3 sequence: CASSGALAGEQFF. CDR3 nucleotide sequence: TGTGCCAGCAGCGGTGCCCTAGCGGGGGAGCAGTTCTTC.

The chain joins TRBV6-5 to TRBJ1-2; D remains unclear. Germline loops: CDR1 MNHEY, CDR2 SVGAGI. The CDR3 length is 15 residues. V shed 7 bases and J shed 4 bases, with 19 bases lying between them. CDR3 protein: CASTPQPFVSYGYTF. In nucleotides, the CDR3 is TGTGCCAGCACTCCGCAGCCTTTTGTTAGCTATGGCTACACCTTC.

The chain carries TRBV4-1 and TRBJ2-1, with D hard to call. The CDR3 covers 14 residues. Germline V lookup: CDR1 MGHRA, CDR2 YSYEKL. V lost 3 bases and J lost 4, with 10 bases in between. CDR3 protein: CASSHLVTYNEQFF. The CDR3 DNA sequence: TGCGCCAGCAGCCACCTCGTAACTTACAATGAGCAGTTCTTC.

This clonotype was counted between two and nine times. CDR3 sequence reads: CASSRISPGTEAFF. CDR3 bases: TGTGCCAGTAGTAGGATTAGTCCAGGAACTGAAGCTTTCTTT. This chain uses TRBV19 with TRBJ1-1; D gene ambiguous. Trimming left V 4 bases short and J 5 bases short, with 14 bases between. Germline lookup yields CDR1 LNHDA and CDR2 SQIVND (reference sequence). This CDR3 has 14 amino acids.

This clonotype was counted at least ten times. The rearrangement uses TRBV27 and TRBJ2-7, with D possibly matching TRBD1 (6 bases). The V gene's germline CDR1 is MNHEY and CDR2 SMNVEV (reference sequence). This CDR3 is built from 14 residues. The V gene lost 5 bases and the J gene lost 4 bases, with 15 bases spanning the gap. As DNA, the CDR3 is TGTGCCAGCAGTGAAACAGGGAGTGGATACGAGCAGTACGTC. This codes for CASSETGSGYEQYV.

This clonotype came up many times. V usage is TRBV5-1 and J usage is TRBJ1-1, with 10 bases that match TRBD1. The CDR3 sequence is 17 residues long. Germline CDR1 and CDR2: SGHRS and YFSETQ. V lost 3 bases and J lost 6; bases outside the gene matches: 14. The CDR3 DNA reads as TGCGCCAGCAGCTCGGACAGGGGGGCGCGAAAAAGGGCTGAAGCTTTCTTT. Its protein is CASSSDRGARKRAEAFF.

The gene calls are TRBV12-3 or TRBV12-4 and TRBJ2-2, with D tentatively TRBD1 or TRBD2 (5 bases each). The CDR3 length is 12 residues. The V end was cut by 6 bases, the J end by 9 bases, with 11 bases between. CDR3 nucleotide sequence: TGTGCCAGCAGCCTAGGGGACCGGGAGCTGTTTTTT. This gives the protein CASSLGDRELFF.